The 22 T cell receptor beta chains in this list originate from one sample, sequenced in a study of spatial heterogeneity in lung cancer. A single record per CDR3 protein comes from TCRdb applying MiXCR to the 5' RACE reads. The table lists about 38,000 distinct CDR3 sequences, 6% to 8% of them singletons, with approximately 30% in the top ten. Indicated time point: sample taken at primary tumor resection. Whole RNA from tumor, nontumor lung or frozen PBMC was sequenced unsorted. This sample comprised PBMCs, obtained at surgery. Receptor source: a male donor with early-stage non-small cell lung cancer.

This clonotype was picked up a small number of times. J is TRBJ2-1 and V is TRBV4-2; D possibly matches TRBD1 or TRBD2 (6 bases each). The CDR3 extends over 15 amino acids. Germline V gene data show CDR1 as LGHNA and CDR2 as YNFKEQ. The V gene lost 1 base and the J gene lost 5 bases, with 12 bases spanning the gap. The CDR3 sequence: CASSQGGAVDNEQFF. The CDR3 region has the DNA TGTGCCAGCAGCCAAGGGGGGGCTGTTGACAATGAGCAGTTCTTC.

The CDR3, as DNA: TGCAGCGCATCAACAGGGTTTCCTAATTCACCCCTCCACTTT. Its translation is CSASTGFPNSPLHF. The rearrangement uses TRBV29-1 and TRBJ1-6, with D perhaps TRBD1 (6 bases). CDR3 length: 14 amino acids. Trimming cost V 7 bases and J 6 bases, with 16 bases left between them. The germline CDR1 and CDR2 sequences are SQVTM and ANQGSEA.

This clonotype was recorded at least ten times. The V call is TRBV2, the J call TRBJ2-3; tentatively, D is TRBD2 (5 bases). Deletions cut 7 bases from V and 4 bases from J, with 18 bases between. Germline loops: CDR1 SNHLY, CDR2 FYNNEI. The CDR3 sequence is 15 residues long. CDR3 nucleotides: TGTGCCAGCACGGGAACCGGCCAAAGGCCAGATACGCAGTATTTT. It translates to CASTGTGQRPDTQYF.

A few counts support this clonotype. The chain is built from TRBV29-1 and TRBJ1-2; 11 positions match TRBD1. The CDR3 is made up of 14 amino acids. The junction had 10 bases not matched to a gene; V was cut back by 7 bases and J by 6 bases. Germline V gene lookup returns CDR1 SQVTM and CDR2 ANQGSEA. CDR3 bases: TGCAGCGCGAGCGGGACAGGGGGATCGGATGGCTACACCTTC. Translating it yields CSASGTGGSDGYTF. The complete variable domain, with remaining parts taken from reference TRBV29-1 and TRBJ1-2, reads SAVISQKPSRDICQRGTSLTIQCQVDSQVTMMFWYRQQPGQSLTLIATANQGSEATYESGFVIDKFPISRPNLTFSTLTVSNMSPEDSSIYLCSASGTGGSDGYTFGSGTRLTVV.

The rearrangement uses TRBV6-6 and TRBJ1-5, with D perhaps TRBD1 (6 bases). Per germline, CDR1 MNHNY and CDR2 SVGAGI (reference sequence). The CDR3 runs 15 residues. V was trimmed by 6 bases and J by 7 bases, leaving 19 bases between them. CDR3 nucleotides: TGTGCCAGCAGACCTCCGACAGGTATTGGACAGCCCCAGCATTTT. Translation gives CASRPPTGIGQPQHF.

This clonotype showed up just a few times. The chain combines TRBV6-1 with TRBJ2-6, with D possibly being TRBD1 (6 bases). This CDR3 contains 16 residues. From germline, CDR1 is MNHNS and CDR2 SASEGT. V was cut by 6 bases and J by 1 base, with 13 bases left in between. CDR3 DNA sequence: TGTGCCAGCAGCCAAATGGGGGCATCTGGGGCCAACGTCCTGACTTTC. Translated: CASSQMGASGANVLTF.

This clonotype was detected ten times or more. The chain uses TRBV12-3 or TRBV12-4 and TRBJ1-4; D is unresolved. This CDR3 is built from 17 residues. V dropped 3 bases and J dropped 6 bases, with 20 bases sitting between them. CDR3 nucleotides: TGTGCCAGCAGTTTCGGTCGGGAATTTGTGGCGCATGAAAAACTGTTTTTT. Protein sequence: CASSFGREFVAHEKLFF.

This clonotype showed up just a few times. The V gene is TRBV7-2, the J gene TRBJ1-2; D ambiguous. In germline, CDR1 is SGHTA, CDR2 FQGNSA. Trimming stripped 1 base from V and 2 bases from J, with 8 bases between. The CDR3 has 14 amino acids. The CDR3 DNA is TGTGCCAGCAGCTTAGGAATGCGAAACTATGGCTACACCTTC. Translating it yields CASSLGMRNYGYTF.

The sample holds many counts of this clonotype. The chain is built from TRBV2 and TRBJ2-7; 8 positions match TRBD1. This CDR3 spans 12 amino acids. V lost 6 bases, J lost 3 bases, and 1 base stayed unmatched. CDR1 and CDR2 (germline): SNHLY, FYNNEI. The CDR3 spells CASRGQVYEQYV. The CDR3 DNA sequence: TGTGCCAGCAGGGGACAGGTCTACGAGCAGTACGTC.

This clonotype was counted many times. The rearrangement joins TRBV7-9 to TRBJ1-2; D gene unclear. CDR1 and CDR2 (germline): SEHNR, FQNEAQ (reference sequence). There are 13 residues in the CDR3. With 4 bases removed from V and 3 bases from J, the gap between germline ends came to 9 bases. The CDR3 DNA reads as TGTGCCAGCAGCTCGTCGGACGACTATGGCTACACCTTC. It is translated as CASSSSDDYGYTF. Filled out from reference TRBV7-9 and TRBJ1-2, the complete variable domain reads DTGVSQNPRHKITKRGQNVTFRCDPISEHNRLYWYRQTLGQGPEFLTYFQNEAQLEKSRLLSDRFSAERPKGSFSTLEIQRTEQGDSAMYLCASSSSDDYGYTFGSGTRLTVV.

This clonotype was observed a handful of times. This sequence joins TRBV7-2 and TRBJ1-2; D remains unclear. This CDR3 is built from 12 residues. V was trimmed by 1 base and J by 3 bases, leaving 3 bases between them. In germline, CDR1 is SGHTA, CDR2 FQGNSA. The CDR3 DNA reads as TGTGCCAGCAGCTTAGGGGACTATGGCTACACCTTC. Its translation: CASSLGDYGYTF.

This sequence joins TRBV6-5 and TRBJ2-3; unclear D gene. V was shortened by 5 bases and J by 1 base, with 4 bases between the two germline ends. The germline V gene encodes CDR1 MNHEY and CDR2 SVGAGI. The CDR3 spans 12 residues. The CDR3 coding sequence is TGTGCCAGCAGTGGGGGCACAGATACGCAGTATTTT. Its translation: CASSGGTDTQYF.

This clonotype was observed at least ten times. The rearrangement uses TRBV6-5 and TRBJ2-5; no clear D gene. Trimming removed 2 bases from V and 5 bases from J, with 6 bases in between. Germline CDR1 and CDR2: MNHEY and SVGAGI. This CDR3 has 12 residues. DNA of the CDR3: TGTGCCAGCAGTTACGGCAGGGAGACCCAGTACTTC. Translating gives CASSYGRETQYF.

This clonotype has ten or more counts. The chain uses TRBV18 and TRBJ1-1, with D unresolved. The CDR3 spans 12 residues. From germline, CDR1 is KGHSH and CDR2 LQKENI. V lost 2 bases, J lost 1 base, and 2 bases lay in between. Here the CDR3 DNA reads TGTGCCAGCTCACCAGGGAACACTGAAGCTTTCTTT. Translating it yields CASSPGNTEAFF.

This clonotype came up many times. This chain connects TRBV7-9 to TRBJ1-1; 7 bases align to TRBD1. The germline V gene encodes CDR1 SEHNR and CDR2 FQNEAQ (reference sequence). CDR3 length: 15 residues. Unmatched junction bases numbered 12, after V lost 6 bases and J lost 5 bases. The CDR3 DNA reads TGTGCCAGCAGTGAACTCACAGGGGAACGGACTGAAGCTTTCTTT. It translates to CASSELTGERTEAFF. The entire variable domain, with the rest obtained from reference TRBV7-9 and TRBJ1-1, is as follows: DTGVSQNPRHKITKRGQNVTFRCDPISEHNRLYWYRQTLGQGPEFLTYFQNEAQLEKSRLLSDRFSAERPKGSFSTLEIQRTEQGDSAMYLCASSELTGERTEAFFGQGTRLTVV.

This clonotype occurred many times. This chain links TRBV4-1 with TRBJ1-6; the match to TRBD1 covers 8 bases. J gave up 7 bases and V 1 base, and 6 bases lay outside the gene matches. Germline lookup yields CDR1 MGHRA and CDR2 YSYEKL. The CDR3 covers 16 residues. CDR3 in amino acids: CASSQGQGLLNSPLHF. DNA of the CDR3: TGCGCCAGCAGCCAAGGACAGGGGCTATTGAATTCACCCCTCCACTTT.

This clonotype has just a few counts. V gene TRBV19 combines with J gene TRBJ2-1; TRBD2 might be the D (7 bases). V shed 0 bases and J shed 3 bases, with 18 bases lying between them. CDR1 and CDR2 (germline): LNHDA, SQIVND (reference sequence). This CDR3 is built from 18 residues. CDR3 amino acids: CASSIDPREGGFYNEQFF. The CDR3 DNA follows: TGTGCCAGTAGTATAGACCCCCGCGAGGGGGGGTTCTACAATGAGCAGTTCTTC.

This clonotype has more than one count but fewer than ten. The chain is built from TRBV20-1 and TRBJ2-7; tentative D call: TRBD1 (6 bases). V lost 2 bases and J lost 0, with 14 bases in between. The CDR3 is 15 residues long. Germline V lookup: CDR1 DFQATT, CDR2 SNEGSKA (reference sequence). The CDR3 loop reads CSARLRQASSYEQYF. For the CDR3, the DNA is TGCAGTGCTAGACTTCGACAGGCTAGCTCCTACGAGCAGTACTTC.

This chain links TRBV12-5 with TRBJ1-4; TRBD1 agrees at 7 bases. V dropped 4 bases and J dropped 4; count of bases not matched to a gene: 6. The V gene's germline CDR1 is LGHNT and CDR2 FRNRAP. The CDR3 contains 15 residues. DNA for the CDR3: TGTGCTAGTGGTTACCCCGGGACAGTTAATGAAAAACTGTTTTTT. Its translation is CASGYPGTVNEKLFF.

This clonotype was detected many times. The rearrangement uses TRBV7-6 and TRBJ1-1; unclear D gene. The CDR3 length is 16 residues. The germline CDR1 and CDR2 sequences are SGHVS and FNYEAQ. The V and J ends lost 1 base and 0 bases respectively, with 12 bases between them. DNA for the CDR3: TGTGCCAGCAGCTTAGGTAGCGTCGGACTGAACACTGAAGCTTTCTTT. This sequence encodes CASSLGSVGLNTEAFF.

The V call is TRBV24-1, the J call TRBJ1-5; D is unclear. V lost 5 bases, J lost 7 bases, and 14 bases lay in between. The CDR3 has 14 residues. CDR1 and CDR2 (germline): KGHDR, SFDVKD. The CDR3 is CATSAGGSKQPQHF. In DNA form, the CDR3 reads TGTGCCACCAGTGCTGGAGGGTCGAAGCAGCCCCAGCATTTT.

This clonotype appeared many times. The V and J genes are TRBV6-6 and TRBJ1-5; maybe TRBD1 (6 bases). The CDR3 has 13 residues. Germline V lookup: CDR1 MNHNY, CDR2 SVGAGI (reference sequence). Trimming stripped 6 bases from V and 3 bases from J, with 9 bases between. CDR3: CASSSGANQPQHF. The CDR3 bases are TGTGCCAGCAGCTCAGGGGCCAATCAGCCCCAGCATTTT.